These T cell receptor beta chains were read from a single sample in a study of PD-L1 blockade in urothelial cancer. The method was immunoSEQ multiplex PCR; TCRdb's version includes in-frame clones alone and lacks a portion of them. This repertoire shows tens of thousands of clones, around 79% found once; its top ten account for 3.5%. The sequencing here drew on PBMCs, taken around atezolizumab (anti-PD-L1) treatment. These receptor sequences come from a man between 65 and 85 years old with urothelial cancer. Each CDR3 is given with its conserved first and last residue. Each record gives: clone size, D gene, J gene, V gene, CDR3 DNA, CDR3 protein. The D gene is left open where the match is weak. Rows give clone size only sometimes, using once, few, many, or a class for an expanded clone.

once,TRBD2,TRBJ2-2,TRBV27,TGTGCCAGCAGTTTGACACTAGCGGGGGCCCGGGCCGGGGAGCTGTTTTTT,CASSLTLAGARAGELFF
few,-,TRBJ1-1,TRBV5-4,TGTGCCAGCAGCACCCCGGGGATGAACACTGAAGCTTTCTTT,CASSTPGMNTEAFF
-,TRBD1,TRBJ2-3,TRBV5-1,TGCGCCAGCAGCTTGGAGGGACAGGGGAGCACAGATACGCAGTATTTT,CASSLEGQGSTDTQYF
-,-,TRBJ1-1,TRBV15,TGTGCCACCAGCAGAGCTGTAGCGGCCCCGAACACTGAAGCTTTCTTT,CATSRAVAAPNTEAFF
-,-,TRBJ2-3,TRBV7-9,TGTGCCAGCAGCTCGCCATTCAAAACAGGAGACACAGATACGCAGTATTTT,CASSSPFKTGDTDTQYF
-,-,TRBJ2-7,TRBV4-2,TGTGCCAGCAGCCAACGTCCCGGCTACGAGCAGTACTTC,CASSQRPGYEQYF
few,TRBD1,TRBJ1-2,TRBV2,TGTGCCAGTGCACAGGGGGCGCACGGCTACACCTTC,CASAQGAHGYTF
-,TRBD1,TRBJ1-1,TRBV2,TGTGCCAGCAACTACAGGGGTGCAGACACTGAAGCTTTCTTT,CASNYRGADTEAFF
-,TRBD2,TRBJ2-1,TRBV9,TGTGCCAGCAGCGAACTAGCGTACAATGAGCAGTTCTTC,CASSELAYNEQFF
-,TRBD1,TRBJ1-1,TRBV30,TGTGCCTGGGAGGGACAGAAGAACACTGAAGCTTTCTTT,CAWEGQKNTEAFF
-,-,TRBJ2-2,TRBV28,TGTGCCAGCAGTCCCGTCCAGGGGAACACCGGGGAGCTGTTTTTT,CASSPVQGNTGELFF
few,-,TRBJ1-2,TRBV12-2,TGTGCAAGTACGAGACAGGGGAATGGCTACACCTTC,CASTRQGNGYTF
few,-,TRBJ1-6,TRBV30,TGTGCCTGGAGTATAAGCAGCGGGAAACCCCTCCACTTT,CAWSISSGKPLHF
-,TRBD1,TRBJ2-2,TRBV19,TGTGCCAGTAGTATGAGGAGAACAGGGGCAGCGAAGCTTCGACTGCCCAACACCGGGGAGCTGTTTTTT,CASSMRRTGAAKLRLPNTGELFF
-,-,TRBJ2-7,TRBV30,TGTGCCTGGGCCAGCCAGGCGGGCGAGCAGTACTTC,CAWASQAGEQYF
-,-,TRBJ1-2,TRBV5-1,TGCGCCAGCAGCTTGGCGGGGGATGGCTACACCTTC,CASSLAGDGYTF
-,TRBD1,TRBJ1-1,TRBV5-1,TGCGCCAGCAGCCCGGGGGGGACAGCAAACACTGAAGCTTTCTTT,CASSPGGTANTEAFF
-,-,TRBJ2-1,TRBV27,TGTGCCAGCAGTACCCGGGTAGCTAAAGCCTACAATGAGCAGTTCTTC,CASSTRVAKAYNEQFF
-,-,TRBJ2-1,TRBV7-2,TGTGCCAGCAGCCTCCTCCAAAGGGGTGAGCAGTTCTTC,CASSLLQRGEQFF
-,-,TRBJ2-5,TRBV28,TGTGCCAGCAGTCCACAGGGTCGGGCCCAGTACTTC,CASSPQGRAQYF
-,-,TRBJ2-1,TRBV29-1,TGCAGCGTTGAAGACTTACGGGGGGCAGAATCCTACAATGAGCAGTTCTTC,CSVEDLRGAESYNEQFF
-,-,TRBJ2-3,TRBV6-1,TGTGCCAGCAATGAACAGGGCAGCGATACGCAGTATTTT,CASNEQGSDTQYF
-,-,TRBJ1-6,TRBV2,TGTGCCAGTAGGGAAACGGGGGAGAATTCACCCCTCCACTTT,CASRETGENSPLHF
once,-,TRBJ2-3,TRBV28,TGTGCCAGCAGTTTGGAGCAGCGCACAGATACGCAGTATTTT,CASSLEQRTDTQYF
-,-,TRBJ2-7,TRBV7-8,TGTGCCAGCAGTTTTAGGGGGAGCGAGCAGTACTTC,CASSFRGSEQYF
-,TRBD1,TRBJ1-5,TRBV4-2,TGTGCCAGCAGCCAAGTCACAGGGGGCAATCAGCCCCAGCATTTT,CASSQVTGGNQPQHF
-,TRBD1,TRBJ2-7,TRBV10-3,TGTGCCGGGGGGACAGGGGCCTACGAGCAGTACTTC,CAGGTGAYEQYF
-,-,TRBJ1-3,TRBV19,TGTGCCAGTAGTACGGGGGGCGCGTCTGGAAACACCATATATTTT,CASSTGGASGNTIYF
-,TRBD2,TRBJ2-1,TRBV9,TGTGCCAGCAGCCCGGGACTAGCGGGGGGGCCCGGCGAGCAGTTCTTC,CASSPGLAGGPGEQFF
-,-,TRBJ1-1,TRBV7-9,TGTGCCAGCAGCTTGGAAAGGGGCCGCACTGAAGCTTTCTTT,CASSLERGRTEAFF
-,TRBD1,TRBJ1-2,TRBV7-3,TGTGCCAGCAGCTCGACAGGGGCCGGCTATGGCTACACCTTC,CASSSTGAGYGYTF
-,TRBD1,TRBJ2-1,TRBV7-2,TGTGCCAGCAGCGGCCGACAGGGAACCCGACACAATGAGCAGTTCTTC,CASSGRQGTRHNEQFF
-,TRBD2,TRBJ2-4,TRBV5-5,TGTGCCAGCAACGTGGGGGGGGACATTCAGTACTTC,CASNVGGDIQYF
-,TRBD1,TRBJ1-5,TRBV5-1,TGCGCCAGCTGCCGCCAGGGGGCGTATCAGCCCCAGCATTTT,CASCRQGAYQPQHF
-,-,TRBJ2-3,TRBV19,TGTGCCAGTAGTTCTCCACGGTTAAGCACAGATACGCAGTATTTT,CASSSPRLSTDTQYF
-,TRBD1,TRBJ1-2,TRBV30,TGTGCCTGGACCACAAGGCGGGCAGGGGGGCACTATGGCTACACCTTC,CAWTTRRAGGHYGYTF
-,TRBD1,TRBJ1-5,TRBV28,TGTGCCAGCAACCCGGGAGGGACAGGGGGAGTTGGCAATCAGCCCCAGCATTTT,CASNPGGTGGVGNQPQHF
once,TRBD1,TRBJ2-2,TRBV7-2,TGTGCCAGCAGCGAAGGGGGCCCTAACACCGGGGAGCTGTTTTTT,CASSEGGPNTGELFF
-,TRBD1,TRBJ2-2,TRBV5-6,TGTGCCAGCAGCTGCCGGGACAGGGACACCGGGGAGCTGTTTTTT,CASSCRDRDTGELFF
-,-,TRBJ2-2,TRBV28,TGTGCCAGCAGTTCCCCAGGGTCCGGGGAGCTGTTTTTT,CASSSPGSGELFF
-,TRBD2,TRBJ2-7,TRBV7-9,TGTGCCAGCAGCGTCACCTTAGCGGGAGAGGACGAGCAGTACTTC,CASSVTLAGEDEQYF
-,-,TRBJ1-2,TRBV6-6,TGTGCCAGCAGTTACCTAAATTTAGAAGGCTACACCTTC,CASSYLNLEGYTF
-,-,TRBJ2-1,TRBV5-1,TGCGCCAGCAGCTTCCGCGCGGATTCCTACAATGAGCAGTTCTTC,CASSFRADSYNEQFF
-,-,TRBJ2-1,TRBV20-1,TGCAGTGCCACCGCGTACAATGAGCAGTTCTTC,CSATAYNEQFF
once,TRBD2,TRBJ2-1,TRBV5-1,TGCGCCAGCAGCTTGGCGCCTAGCGGGAGCTTGGTCTACAATGAGCAGTTCTTC,CASSLAPSGSLVYNEQFF
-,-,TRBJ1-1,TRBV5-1,TGCGCCAGCAGCGACAGGATCTCGAGGACTGAAGCTTTCTTT,CASSDRISRTEAFF
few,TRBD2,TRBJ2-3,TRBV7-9,TGTGCCAGCAGCCCTGGGACTAGCGGGAGCACAGATACGCAGTATTTT,CASSPGTSGSTDTQYF
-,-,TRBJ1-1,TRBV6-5,TGTGCCAGCACTATCTATCGGGGGAACACTGAAGCTTTCTTT,CASTIYRGNTEAFF
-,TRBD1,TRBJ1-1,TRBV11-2,TGTGCCAGCAGCTCGAACCAGGGGGTGAACACTGAAGCTTTCTTT,CASSSNQGVNTEAFF
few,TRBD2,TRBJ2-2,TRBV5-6,TGTGCCAGCAGCACCAAACGGAGGACTAGCGGGGGTGGTACCGGGGAGCTGTTTTTT,CASSTKRRTSGGGTGELFF
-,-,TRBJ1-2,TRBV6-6,TGTGCCAGCAGCCAGGACAGCTATGGCTACACCTTC,CASSQDSYGYTF
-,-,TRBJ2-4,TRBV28,TGTGCCAGCAGACCTGGGACTTTCCCCATTCAGTACTTC,CASRPGTFPIQYF
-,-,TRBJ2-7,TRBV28,TGTGCCAGCAGGGACACCGCCTACGAGCAGTACTTC,CASRDTAYEQYF
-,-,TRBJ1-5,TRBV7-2,TGTGCCAGCAGCGACATACGGGGGAATCAGCCCCAGCATTTT,CASSDIRGNQPQHF
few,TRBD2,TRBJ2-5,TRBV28,TGTGCCAGCAGTTCGGTCACTAGCGGGAGGACCATGGAGACCCAGTACTTC,CASSSVTSGRTMETQYF
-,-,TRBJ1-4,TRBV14,TGTGCCAGCAGCCCGACAGTCTCCAATGAAAAACTGTTTTTT,CASSPTVSNEKLFF
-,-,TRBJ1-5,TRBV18,TGTGCCAGCTCACCCGCCACTTCAAGCAATCAGCCCCAGCATTTT,CASSPATSSNQPQHF
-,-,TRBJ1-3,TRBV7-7,TGTGCCAGCAGCTTAGGGGGGGTAGACACCATATATTTT,CASSLGGVDTIYF
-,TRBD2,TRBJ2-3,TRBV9,TGTGCCAGCAGCGCAAGCGGGAGGGCCGAGGGTAAATATTTT,CASSASGRAEGKYF